This TCR beta chain was identified during a study of blood T cell repertoires in COVID-19. On the study more broadly: Donors in the United States, Italy and Spain gave samples during acute or convalescent COVID-19. T cells, B-cell-depleted T cells, or PBMCs supplied cDNA or gDNA.

In the source study's methods: By means of reference gene primer amplification, nucleated cell counts were estimated. Generated by immunoSEQ multiplex PCR, the TCRdb table keeps only in-frame clones and is missing some. V and J calls and clone size come straight from that table; D and trimming were deduced from the DNA. In the table there are about 270,000 clones, about nine tenths of which are singletons. Unmatched junction bases numbered 6, after V lost 3 bases and J lost 5 bases. The CDR3 extends over 15 amino acids. Germline CDR1 is SGHRS and CDR2 is YFSETQ. This TCR came from a man aged 40-55 years with active or convalescent COVID-19. Sample: peripheral blood. The chain employs TRBV5-1 and TRBJ2-1; TRBD2 matches 9 bases. CDR3 sequence: CASSSPGLAHNEQFF. CDR3 coding DNA: TGCGCCAGCAGCTCACCGGGACTAGCCCACAATGAGCAGTTCTTC.